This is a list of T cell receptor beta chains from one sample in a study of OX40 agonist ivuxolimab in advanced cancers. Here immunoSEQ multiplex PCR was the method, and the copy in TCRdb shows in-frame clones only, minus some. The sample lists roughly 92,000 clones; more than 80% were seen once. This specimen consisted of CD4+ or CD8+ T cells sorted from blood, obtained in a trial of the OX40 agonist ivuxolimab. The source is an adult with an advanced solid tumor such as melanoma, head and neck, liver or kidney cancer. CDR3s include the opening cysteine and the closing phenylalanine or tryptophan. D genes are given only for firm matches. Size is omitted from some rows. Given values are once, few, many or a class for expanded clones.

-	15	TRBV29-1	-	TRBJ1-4	CSAQGRGATNEKLFF	TGCAGCGCCCAAGGCAGGGGAGCGACTAATGAAAAACTGTTTTTT
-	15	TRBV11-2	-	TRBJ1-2	CASSPPGPMGYGYTF	TGTGCCAGCAGCCCCCCCGGCCCTATGGGCTATGGCTACACCTTC
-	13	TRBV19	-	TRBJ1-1	CASSIAENTEAFF	TGTGCCAGTAGTATTGCGGAGAACACTGAAGCTTTCTTT
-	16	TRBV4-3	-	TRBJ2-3	CASSQAVGADTDTQYF	TGCGCCAGCAGCCAAGCGGTGGGGGCCGACACAGATACGCAGTATTTT
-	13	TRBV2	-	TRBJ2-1	CASIPVGYDEQFF	TGTGCCAGCATCCCAGTGGGTTACGATGAGCAGTTCTTC
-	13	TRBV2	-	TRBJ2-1	CASSGLRDNEQFF	TGTGCCAGCAGTGGTTTGAGGGACAATGAGCAGTTCTTC
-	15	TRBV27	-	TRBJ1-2	CASSLGGGPTYGYTF	TGTGCCAGCAGTTTAGGTGGGGGACCAACATATGGCTACACCTTC
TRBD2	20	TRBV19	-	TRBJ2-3	CASSIRRRGMREGRADTQYF	TGTGCCAGTAGTATAAGGCGCAGGGGGATGCGGGAGGGCCGGGCAGATACGCAGTATTTT
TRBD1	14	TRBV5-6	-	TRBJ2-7	CASSWDRGAYEQYF	TGTGCCAGCAGCTGGGACAGGGGCGCCTACGAGCAGTACTTC
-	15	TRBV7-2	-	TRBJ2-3	CASSLAGAGTDTQYF	TGTGCCAGCAGCTTAGCGGGAGCAGGCACAGATACGCAGTATTTT
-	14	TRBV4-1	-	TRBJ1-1	CASSRPDRNTEAFF	TGCGCCAGCAGCCGACCTGACCGGAACACTGAAGCTTTCTTT
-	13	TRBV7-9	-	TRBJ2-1	CASSLASTRVSLF	TGTGCCAGCAGCTTAGCCTCGACGCGAGTTTCCCTCTTC
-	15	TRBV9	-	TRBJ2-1	CASSPRGSGFNEQFF	TGTGCCAGCAGCCCACGGGGTAGCGGCTTCAATGAGCAGTTCTTC
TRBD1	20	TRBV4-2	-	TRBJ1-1	CASSRLGETGDELEDTEAFF	TGTGCCAGCAGCCGCTTAGGTGAGACAGGGGATGAATTGGAGGACACTGAAGCTTTCTTT
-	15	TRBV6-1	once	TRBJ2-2	CASSEQSANTGELFF	TGTGCCAGCAGTGAACAGTCCGCGAACACCGGGGAGCTGTTTTTT
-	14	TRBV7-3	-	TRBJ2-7	CASSPGGGTDEQYF	TGTGCCAGCAGCCCAGGAGGGGGCACGGACGAGCAGTACTTC
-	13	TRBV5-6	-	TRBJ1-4	CASSLGVGEKLFF	TGTGCCAGCAGCTTGGGGGTCGGCGAAAAACTGTTTTTT
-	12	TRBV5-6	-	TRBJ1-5	CASSSRDQPQHF	TGTGCCAGCAGCTCCAGGGATCAGCCCCAGCATTTT
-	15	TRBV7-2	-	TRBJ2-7	CASKRTAGSSYEQYF	TGTGCCAGCAAGAGGACAGCAGGAAGCTCCTACGAGCAGTACTTC
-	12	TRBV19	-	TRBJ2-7	CASSMSTYEQYF	TGTGCCAGTAGTATGTCCACCTACGAGCAGTACTTC
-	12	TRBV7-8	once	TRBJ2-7	CASSGRVHEQYF	TGTGCCAGCAGCGGCAGGGTTCACGAGCAGTACTTC
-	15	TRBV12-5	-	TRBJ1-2	CASGLVERAGYGYTF	TGTGCTAGTGGTTTGGTAGAGCGAGCGGGCTATGGCTACACCTTC
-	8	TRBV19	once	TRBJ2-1	CAIVEQFF	TGTGCCATCGTGGAGCAGTTCTTC
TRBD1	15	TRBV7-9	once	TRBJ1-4	CASSPRDRGREKLFF	TGTGCCAGCAGCCCGCGGGACAGGGGGCGTGAAAAACTGTTTTTT
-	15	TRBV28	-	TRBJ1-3	CASSLGPRWGNTIYF	TGTGCCAGCAGTTTGGGCCCTCGTTGGGGAAACACCATATATTTT
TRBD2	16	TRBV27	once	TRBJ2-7	CASSFITSGAAYEQYF	TGTGCCAGCAGTTTTATTACTAGCGGGGCCGCTTACGAGCAGTACTTC
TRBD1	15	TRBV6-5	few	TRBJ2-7	CASSYPQGAGSEQYF	TGTGCCAGCAGTTACCCCCAGGGGGCTGGGAGCGAGCAGTACTTC
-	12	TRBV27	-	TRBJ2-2	CASSRYNGELFF	TGTGCCAGCAGTCGATATAACGGGGAGCTGTTTTTT
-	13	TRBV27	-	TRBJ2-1	CASSRNSHNEQFF	TGTGCCAGCAGTCGCAACAGTCACAATGAGCAGTTCTTC
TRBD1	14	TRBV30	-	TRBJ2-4	CAWSSGQGSNIQYF	TGTGCCTGGAGTTCAGGACAGGGATCGAACATTCAGTACTTC
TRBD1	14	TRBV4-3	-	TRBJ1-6	CASSQEADDREYHF	TGCGCCAGCAGCCAAGAGGCAGATGACAGGGAGTATCACTTT
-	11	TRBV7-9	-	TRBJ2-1	CASAPYNEQFF	TGTGCCAGCGCCCCTTACAATGAGCAGTTCTTC
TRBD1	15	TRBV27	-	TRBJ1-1	CASSLSTGGATEAFF	TGTGCCAGCAGTCTTTCGACAGGGGGAGCCACTGAAGCTTTCTTT
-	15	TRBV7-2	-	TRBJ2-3	CASSPTTVGTDTQYF	TGTGCCAGCAGCCCAACTACCGTGGGTACAGATACGCAGTATTTT
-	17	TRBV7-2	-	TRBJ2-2	CASTKGRQRMNTGELFF	TGTGCCAGCACCAAAGGGCGCCAGCGGATGAACACCGGGGAGCTGTTTTTT
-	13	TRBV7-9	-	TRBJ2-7	CASSRTEAYEQYF	TGTGCCAGCAGCCGGACGGAAGCCTACGAGCAGTACTTC
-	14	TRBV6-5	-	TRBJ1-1	CASRLDGRDTEAFF	TGTGCCAGCAGACTTGACGGAAGGGACACTGAAGCTTTCTTT